Listed below are T cell receptor beta chains from one sample, sequenced in a study of T cell responses to AZD1222 COVID-19 vaccine. This table comes from immunoSEQ multiplex PCR, and its TCRdb copy is limited to in-frame clones, with some not included. The table has tens of thousands of clones, 85% to 90% seen once. This specimen was peripheral blood, taken 28 days after the second AZD1222 dose. Source of these receptors: an adult who received the AZD1222 COVID-19 vaccine. CDR3s leave out the opening cysteine and the closing phenylalanine or tryptophan.

CDR3 length,V gene,J gene,CDR3 protein
17,TRBV2,TRBJ1-3,ASCPRLDMWRVPGNTIY
12,TRBV3-1/TRBV3-2,TRBJ1-6,ASSPPTGVSPLH
14,TRBV7-9,TRBJ1-5,ASSFYGAGPDQPQH
12,TRBV6-5,TRBJ2-7,ATDGGGADDEQY
13,TRBV7-2,TRBJ2-3,ASSLMGISTDTQY
14,TRBV28,TRBJ2-2,ASSLAQASNTGELF
11,TRBV7-8,TRBJ1-5,ASSLGSGGPQH
18,TRBV6-1,TRBJ1-3,ASSEASWSEAAVWGNTIY
13,TRBV23-1,TRBJ2-7,ASSHGRQVTYEQY
12,TRBV5-5,TRBJ1-5,ASSLAGLNQPQH
12,TRBV5-1,TRBJ1-3,ASSEGGSGNTIY
11,TRBV3-1/TRBV3-2,TRBJ1-2,ASSQDYSRGYT
10,TRBV3-1/TRBV3-2,TRBJ2-2,ASSRGNRELF
12,TRBV6-1,TRBJ2-1,ASSEEPWTHEQF
9,TRBV29-1,TRBJ2-3,RPTPLDTQY
12,TRBV7-2,TRBJ1-3,ASSLRAAGNTIY
13,TRBV2,TRBJ2-7,ASSNPHRRVGEQY
13,TRBV28,TRBJ2-2,ASSRGGGTVRELF
13,TRBV18,TRBJ2-7,ASSPGDASSYEQY
17,TRBV6-2/TRBV6-3,TRBJ2-3,ASSYSRFDSTRPAGSQY
14,TRBV4-1,TRBJ1-2,ASSQDHGQAGYGYT
13,TRBV5-4,TRBJ1-2,ASTPGQEPNYGYT
13,TRBV7-9,TRBJ2-1,ASSLAGSSYNEQF
13,TRBV6-5,TRBJ1-2,ASSYRTANNYGYT
14,TRBV10-3,TRBJ2-7,AISESSGRRPYEQY
13,TRBV7-2,TRBJ2-1,ASSLEGTSVNEQF
12,TRBV6-5,TRBJ1-4,ASTHTKGYEKLF
15,TRBV4-2,TRBJ2-1,ASSQEAAGAHYNEQF
9,TRBV5-6,TRBJ2-7,ASSLEREQY
16,TRBV28,TRBJ1-6,ASLSPQAADSYNSPLH
10,TRBV9,TRBJ1-1,ASSVGEGRAF
11,TRBV11-3,TRBJ1-3,ASSEGGTNTIY
12,TRBV29-1,TRBJ2-7,SVAGTGGFHEQY
13,TRBV6-2/TRBV6-3,TRBJ2-3,ASSTWTSGTDTQY
12,TRBV7-2,TRBJ2-7,ASSRTGGSYEQY
15,TRBV7-9,TRBJ2-1,ASSPALPGSVRNQQF
13,TRBV5-1,TRBJ2-7,ASSYGLGRGYEQY
11,TRBV29-1,TRBJ2-3,SAPRQGADTQY
12,TRBV27,TRBJ1-1,ASKRATANTEAF
13,TRBV6-2/TRBV6-3,TRBJ2-5,ASSYGGGGQETQY
13,TRBV7-2,TRBJ1-3,ASSLAEGSGNTIY
11,TRBV27,TRBJ1-5,ASSFGDNQPQH
14,TRBV10-3,TRBJ2-3,AISNGLAGRTDTQY
14,TRBV5-6,TRBJ1-2,ASNTKRAGILRGYT
13,TRBV6-5,TRBJ1-5,ASSYEPAGVQPQH
13,TRBV2,TRBJ1-6,ASSEQGPYNSPLH
12,TRBV5-1,TRBJ2-7,ASSLVQDQGEQY
10,TRBV6-1,TRBJ1-1,ASSERGQSAF
12,TRBV28,TRBJ1-5,ASSGAGGNQPQH
13,TRBV7-2,TRBJ1-1,ASSFVVSADTEAF
11,TRBV3-1/TRBV3-2,TRBJ1-5,ASSPQGNQPQH
13,TRBV7-6,TRBJ1-4,ASRRMGGTNEKLF
13,TRBV3-1/TRBV3-2,TRBJ1-5,ASSPGTGGNQPQH
16,TRBV7-9,TRBJ1-5,ASSLGNYGQTSNQPQH
13,TRBV4-3,TRBJ1-1,ASSRLQRMNTEAF
11,TRBV6-4,TRBJ2-2,ASSARSAGELF
13,TRBV7-9,TRBJ2-7,ASSLADGDFYEQY
11,TRBV12-3/TRBV12-4,TRBJ1-2,ASRAGGGPGYT
13,TRBV13,TRBJ2-3,ASSLEAGATDTQY
12,TRBV5-1,TRBJ2-3,ASSLKESTDTQY